This T cell receptor beta chain is from a study of naive and memory T cell subsets. General study results and limits: This RNA-based method may be sensitive to activation-related transcript changes.

On this clonotype itself: Antigen unknown. A read error may explain this, as a much larger clone is one base away.

Blood and skin TCR RNA was reverse transcribed with alpha and beta constant primers. Amplification of ligated cDNA took four PCR rounds with SP2 and nested alpha and beta constant primers. TCRdb passed the 5' RACE reads through MiXCR, listing each CDR3 protein once. The sample shows tens of thousands of distinct CDR3 sequences, around 4.2% of them seen only once. Adult healthy volunteers gave 2.5 ml peripheral blood for whole-blood RNA. An oligonucleotide containing a UMI was ligated to the 3' end of TCR cDNA. Input was roughly 1 to 1,100 ng of DNase-treated total RNA without cell sorting. Germline loops: CDR1 LGHDT, CDR2 YNNKEL (reference sequence). The CDR3 contains 13 residues. V was shortened by 4 bases and J by 8 bases, with 9 bases between the two germline ends.

The chain combines TRBV3-1 with TRBJ1-6, with D unclear. The sequence was collected from a male donor in good health. The CDR3 sequence: CASSPAGDSPLHF. The CDR3 nucleotides read TGTGCCAGCAGCCCGGCCGGTGATTCACCCCTCCACTTT. Full variable domain (rest looked up from reference TRBV3-1 and TRBJ1-6): DTAVSQTPKYLVTQMGNDKSIKCEQNLGHDTMYWYKQDSKKFLKIMFSYNNKELIINETVPNRFSPKSPDKAHLNLHINSLELGDSAVYFCASSPAGDSPLHFGNGTRLTVT.